The source of this TCR beta chain is a study of memory CD4+ T cells and cytomegalovirus serostatus. Single viable CD3+CD4+CD8-CD45RO+ cells were sorted as the memory CD4+ T cells. The assay was immunoSEQ multiplex PCR, and TCRdb's table has in-frame clones only and misses some. Of around 53,000 clones in the sample, about four fifths were seen once. The CDR3 runs 13 residues. Deletions cut 2 bases from V and 10 bases from J, with 12 bases between. Germline V gene sequence: CDR1 SGHTA, CDR2 FQGTGA. This sequence was found in an adult in good health and CMV-seropositive. This chain connects TRBV7-3 to TRBJ2-1; possibly TRBD2 for D (6 bases). Sequenced material: memory CD4+ T cells from blood. The chain's CDR3 is CASSLGLGREQFF. The CDR3 nucleotides read TGTGCCAGCAGCTTAGGTTTAGGGAGGGAGCAGTTCTTC.